The TCR beta chain under discussion was sequenced for a study of blood T cell repertoires in COVID-19. V was cut by 4 bases and J by 9 bases, with 19 bases left in between. Germline lookup yields CDR1 LNHDA and CDR2 SQIVND (reference sequence). The CDR3 runs to 14 residues. Exposed volunteers were people who met a COVID-19 case within 2 weeks before study entry. As originally analysed: Nucleated cell counts were estimated from reference gene primer amplification. The table came from immunoSEQ multiplex PCR; TCRdb's copy has only in-frame clones and leaves some out. Clonal size and the V and J genes are those of that table, whereas D and trimming came from the DNA. The table lists 200,000 to 250,000 clones, around 90% of them singletons.

What was sequenced was PBMCs or T cells enriched from blood (not recorded which). The chain couples TRBV19 to TRBJ2-7, with D maybe TRBD2 (6 bases). The origin of this receptor is a woman aged 25 to 39 who had been exposed to COVID-19. The CDR3 nucleotides read TGTGCCAGTAGTAGCGGGGTCAGCAGCAGGATGCAGTACTTC. Its protein product is CASSSGVSSRMQYF.